Presented here are 26 T cell receptor beta chains from one specimen sequenced in a study of vaccination effects on CD4 cells after COVID-19. No antigens are known for them. TCRdb's copy holds only in-frame clones and misses some; the assay was immunoSEQ multiplex PCR. The sample records 70,000 to 85,000 clones, around 80% being singletons. Antigen-specific CD4+ T cells expanded by the ViraFEST assay with viral peptide pools were then sequenced. Subsequent to less than 13 days of culture, CD4+ T cells were isolated. All participants had two doses of either the BNT162b2 or mRNA-1273 vaccine. Specimen: CD4+ T cells from PBMCs cultured with HCoV-229E spike peptides, collected after COVID-19 vaccination. The source is a human donor who received a COVID-19 vaccine.

This chain joins TRBV28 and TRBJ1-5; the D is unclear. There are 15 residues in the CDR3. Trimming shortened V by 2 bases and J by 0 bases, and 8 bases separated the two germline ends. Germline loops: CDR1 MDHEN, CDR2 SYDVKM. For the CDR3, the DNA is TGTGCCAGCAGTTTAATCAGAGATAGCAATCAGCCCCAGCATTTT. It translates to CASSLIRDSNQPQHF.

The chain uses TRBV3-1 (or the pseudogene TRBV3-2) and TRBJ2-7; D is unresolved. The germline V gene has CDR1 LGHDT and CDR2 YNNKEL (reference sequence). V lost 3 bases, J lost 0 bases, and 6 bases lay in between. CDR3 length: 13 amino acids. As DNA, the CDR3 is TGTGCCAGCAGCCATGGGTCCTCCTACGAGCAGTACGTC. Protein product: CASSHGSSYEQYV.

The gene calls are TRBV10-1 and TRBJ2-1; 10 bases fit TRBD2. Trimming took 5 bases from V and 4 from J; bases not matched to a gene: 5. CDR1 WNHNN and CDR2 SYGVQD come from the germline V gene (reference sequence). This CDR3 comprises 15 residues. The chain's CDR3 is CASSPSGGRYNEQFF. CDR3 sequence (DNA): TGCGCCAGCAGTCCTAGCGGGGGCCGATACAATGAGCAGTTCTTC.

This clone has a single count. V gene TRBV7-2 combines with J gene TRBJ1-1, with 7 nucleotides matching TRBD1. The CDR3 consists of 14 residues. J gave up 4 bases and V 5 bases, and 7 bases lay outside the gene matches. The germline CDR1 and CDR2 sequences are SGHTA and FQGNSA. CDR3 nucleotides: TGTGCCAGCAGCCCCCACCAGGGGGGCACTGAAGCTTTCTTT. It is translated as CASSPHQGGTEAFF.

J is TRBJ2-2 and V is TRBV5-1; the match to TRBD2 covers 7 bases. J lost 7 bases, V lost 1 base, and 10 bases had no gene match. CDR1 SGHRS and CDR2 YFSETQ come from the germline V gene. This CDR3 comprises 16 residues. The DNA for the CDR3 is TGCGCCAGCAGCTTGCCCCTCACTAGCGAGGGCGGGGAGCTGTTTTTT. Amino acid sequence: CASSLPLTSEGGELFF.

The table lists this clone with a few counts. The chain joins TRBV30 to TRBJ1-1; D is uncertain. CDR1 and CDR2 (germline): GTSNPN, SVGIG (reference sequence). The V end lost 4 bases, the J end lost 1 base, and 13 bases lay between the germline ends. This CDR3 spans 14 amino acids. The CDR3 bases are TGTGCCTGGAAAGCTAAGGCTTCGAACACTGAAGCTTTCTTT. It codes for CAWKAKASNTEAFF.

The CDR3 DNA is TGCGCCAGCAGCCCGGACGGGCCTCTTAATTCACCCCTCCACTTT. Its protein is CASSPDGPLNSPLHF. This chain links TRBV5-1 with TRBJ1-6; D not resolved. V shed 4 bases and J shed 6 bases, with 14 bases lying between them. This CDR3 contains 15 residues. Germline-derived CDR1 and CDR2 are SGHRS and YFSETQ.

CDR3 DNA: TGTGCCAGCAGCCCACGACAGGGGGCAGGGACTGAAGCTTTCTTT. This codes for CASSPRQGAGTEAFF. The rearrangement uses TRBV9 and TRBJ1-1; 10 bases agree with TRBD1. CDR3 length: 15 residues. V trimming: 4 bases; J trimming: 5 bases; junction bases outside the gene matches: 8. Germline V gives CDR1 SGDLS, CDR2 YYNGEE.

The chain links TRBV12-3 or TRBV12-4 to TRBJ2-4, with a tentative D call TRBD1 (5 bases). The CDR3 runs 13 residues. V gave up 5 bases and J gave up 4 bases, with 9 bases separating them. The CDR3 reads CASSDREKNIQYF. DNA of the CDR3: TGTGCCAGCAGTGACAGAGAAAAAAACATTCAGTACTTC.

This rearrangement joins TRBV5-1 to TRBJ2-1, with 11 bases identical to TRBD2. J gave up 9 bases and V 4 bases, and 12 bases lay outside the gene matches. This CDR3 comprises 16 residues. The germline CDR1 and CDR2 sequences are SGHRS and YFSETQ. The CDR3 loop is CASSPTTLAGAGEQFF. CDR3 coding DNA: TGCGCCAGCAGCCCTACAACACTAGCGGGGGCGGGTGAGCAGTTCTTC.

The gene calls are TRBV9 and TRBJ2-3; 7 nucleotides line up with TRBD2. This CDR3 has 14 amino acids. CDR1 and CDR2 from the germline V gene are SGDLS and YYNGEE. The V segment lost 0 bases and the J segment 4 bases; nucleotides outside the gene matches: 2. CDR3 sequence reads: CASSVGGGADTQYF. In DNA form, the CDR3 reads TGTGCCAGCAGCGTAGGGGGGGGTGCAGATACGCAGTATTTT.

The chain has TRBV5-1 and TRBJ2-5; 7 positions agree with TRBD1. The CDR3 length is 15 residues. V shed 0 bases and J 1 base; nucleotides not matched to a gene: 3. The germline V gene has CDR1 SGHRS and CDR2 YFSETQ. CDR3 protein: CASSLDRGVQETQYF. The CDR3 bases are TGCGCCAGCAGCTTGGACAGGGGAGTCCAAGAGACCCAGTACTTC.

The genes are TRBV7-8 and TRBJ1-5; D remains unclear. Germline CDR1 SGHVS, CDR2 FQNEAQ. This CDR3 has 16 residues. The V and J ends lost 4 bases and 5 bases respectively, with 18 bases between them. In nucleotides, the CDR3 is TGTGCCAGCAGCTCCCACCGGGTCCCAGCACATCAGCCCCAGCATTTT. Translated: CASSSHRVPAHQPQHF.

V and J are TRBV2 and TRBJ2-4; TRBD2 agrees at 11 bases. CDR3 length: 16 amino acids. The ends lost 3 bases at V and 4 bases at J; junction bases unmatched: 5. Germline loops: CDR1 SNHLY, CDR2 FYNNEI. CDR3: CASSDSSGGSKNIQYF. As DNA, the CDR3 is TGTGCCAGCAGTGATTCTAGCGGGGGGAGTAAAAACATTCAGTACTTC.

The chain has TRBV25-1 and TRBJ1-5, with a weak D call TRBD1 (6 bases). This CDR3 is 14 amino acids long. V was shortened by 4 bases and J by 5 bases, with 12 bases between the two germline ends. Germline CDR1 reads MGHDK; CDR2 reads SYGVNS. The CDR3 bases are TGTGCCAGCAGTGCTACAGGGTCCGATCAGCCCCAGCATTTT. This gives the protein CASSATGSDQPQHF.

The sample holds one count of this clone. The chain has TRBV7-8 and TRBJ2-7, with D possibly TRBD2 on 6 matching bases. Germline assignment: CDR1 SGHVS and CDR2 FQNEAQ. The germline V and J ends were trimmed by 5 bases and 4 bases, with 18 bases remaining between them. The CDR3 spans 15 residues. The DNA for the CDR3 is TGTGCCAGCAGCCCACGGCGGGACCCAATGTACGAGCAGTACGTC. Translation gives CASSPRRDPMYEQYV.

The chain has TRBV5-1 and TRBJ1-6; weak D call: TRBD1 (5 bases). The CDR3 contains 15 residues. CDR1 and CDR2 from the germline V gene are SGHRS and YFSETQ. The ends were cut back, 0 bases at V and 6 bases at J, with 10 bases in the middle. The CDR3 region is CASSLVGGVNSPLHF. CDR3 sequence (DNA): TGCGCCAGCAGCTTGGTGGGAGGGGTTAATTCACCCCTCCACTTT. The complete variable domain, with remaining parts taken from reference TRBV5-1 and TRBJ1-6, reads KAGVTQTPRYLIKTRGQQVTLSCSPISGHRSVSWYQQTPGQGLQFLFEYFSETQRNKGNFPGRFSGRQFSNSRSEMNVSTLELGDSALYLCASSLVGGVNSPLHFGNGTRLTVT.

The chain links TRBV5-6 to TRBJ1-2; unclear D gene. The CDR3 totals 13 residues. Trimming cost V 2 bases and J 8 bases, with 13 bases left between them. Germline CDR1 SGHDT, CDR2 YYEEEE. The CDR3 protein is CASSFPGRGGYTF. In nucleotides, the CDR3 is TGTGCCAGCAGCTTCCCCGGGAGAGGGGGCTACACCTTC.

V and J are TRBV29-1 and TRBJ2-3; TRBD1 matches at 9 bases. V lost 4 bases and J lost 4; bases outside the gene matches: 12. The germline V gene has CDR1 SQVTM and CDR2 ANQGSEA. This CDR3 region has 16 residues. The CDR3 DNA sequence: TGCAGCGTTGGCCCCCGGGACAGGGTCTTCCCAGATACGCAGTATTTT. It specifies CSVGPRDRVFPDTQYF.

The DNA of the CDR3 is TGCGCCAGCAGCTTGGATCCTGGCTCTAACTATGGCTACACCTTC. It translates to CASSLDPGSNYGYTF. The gene calls are TRBV5-1 and TRBJ1-2; D is ambiguous. Germline CDR1 SGHRS, CDR2 YFSETQ. V lost 0 bases, J lost 0 bases, and 9 bases lay in between. The CDR3 runs to 15 residues.

This chain links TRBV6-6 with TRBJ2-2; 7 nucleotides align to TRBD1. The CDR3 is 15 amino acids. The V and J ends lost 4 bases and 5 bases, in that order; junction bases with no gene match: 7. Per germline, CDR1 MNHNY and CDR2 SVGAGI (reference sequence). DNA for the CDR3: TGTGCCAGCAGTTTCGCATACAGGGGAACCGGGGAGCTGTTTTTT. This sequence encodes CASSFAYRGTGELFF.

The chain employs TRBV5-1 and TRBJ2-3, with TRBD2 identical over 13 bases. CDR3 length: 15 residues. CDR1 SGHRS and CDR2 YFSETQ come from the germline V gene. The junction had 5 bases not matched to a gene; V was cut back by 4 bases and J by 6 bases. The CDR3: CASSILAGGRDTQYF. CDR3 DNA sequence: TGCGCCAGCAGCATACTAGCGGGGGGGCGGGATACGCAGTATTTT.

A single count supports this clone. The chain has TRBV5-1 and TRBJ1-1; TRBD1 might be the D (6 bases). Looked up from germline, CDR1 is SGHRS and CDR2 is YFSETQ. V was shortened by 1 base and J by 1 base, with 14 bases between the two germline ends. The CDR3 extends over 16 amino acids. CDR3 sequence reads: CASSLRQGQQNTEAFF. The CDR3 region has the DNA TGCGCCAGCAGCTTGCGGCAAGGACAGCAGAACACTGAAGCTTTCTTT.

This clone has only one observation. This rearrangement joins TRBV9 to TRBJ2-1; the match to TRBD2 covers 8 bases. Germline V CDR1 and CDR2: SGDLS, YYNGEE. The ends lost 7 bases at V and 4 bases at J; junction bases unmatched: 7. The CDR3 runs 14 residues. The CDR3 sequence: CASGGGLVYNEQFF. CDR3 coding DNA: TGTGCCAGCGGGGGGGGACTAGTTTACAATGAGCAGTTCTTC. The full variable domain, rest sourced from reference TRBV9 and TRBJ2-1, is DSGVTQTPKHLITATGQRVTLRCSPRSGDLSVYWYQQSLDQGLQFLIQYYNGEERAKGNILERFSAQQFPDLHSELNLSSLELGDSALYFCASGGGLVYNEQFFGPGTRLTVL.

V and J are TRBV4-1 and TRBJ2-3; D call uncertain. Per the germline V gene, CDR1 is MGHRA and CDR2 is YSYEKL. The CDR3 extends over 15 amino acids. Between the trimmed V and J ends, which lost 4 bases and 0 bases, there was a span of 11 bases. The CDR3 sequence is CASSRREGSTDTQYF. CDR3 nucleotide sequence: TGCGCCAGCAGCCGAAGGGAAGGGAGCACAGATACGCAGTATTTT.

The chain recombines TRBV7-2 with TRBJ2-3; D perhaps matches TRBD1 (5 bases). The length of the CDR3 is 14 residues. The V end was cut by 1 base, the J end by 5 bases, with 10 bases between. CDR1 SGHTA and CDR2 FQGNSA come from the germline V gene. The CDR3 reads CASSLVRVGDTQYF. CDR3 DNA sequence: TGTGCCAGCAGCTTAGTCAGGGTTGGAGATACGCAGTATTTT.